The present TCR beta chain was sequenced within a study of T cells after yellow fever vaccination. Details on this clonotype: Its antigen is as yet unknown.

The CDR3 covers 14 residues. Germline loops: CDR1 DFQATT, CDR2 SNEGSKA (reference sequence). V trimming: 1 base; J trimming: 8 bases; junction bases outside the gene matches: 10. Study observations and caveats: Most primary-vaccination clones recurred post-booster (roughly 96% CD4, about 87% CD8).

TCRdb recomputed calls from the 5' RACE reads with MiXCR, one row per CDR3 protein. Seen here are 450,000 to 650,000 distinct CDR3 sequences, just over 20% observed once, and the top ten hold about 17%. The chain recombines TRBV20-1 with TRBJ1-2, with 7 bases fitting TRBD1. The sequence was collected from a man aged 18 to 29 who received the YFV17D yellow fever vaccine. This specimen was PBMCs, taken 21 days after the first yellow fever vaccination. The CDR3 DNA sequence: TGCAGTGCTAGAGGTGGGACAGCAGGTGACGGCTACACCTTC. Amino acids: CSARGGTAGDGYTF.